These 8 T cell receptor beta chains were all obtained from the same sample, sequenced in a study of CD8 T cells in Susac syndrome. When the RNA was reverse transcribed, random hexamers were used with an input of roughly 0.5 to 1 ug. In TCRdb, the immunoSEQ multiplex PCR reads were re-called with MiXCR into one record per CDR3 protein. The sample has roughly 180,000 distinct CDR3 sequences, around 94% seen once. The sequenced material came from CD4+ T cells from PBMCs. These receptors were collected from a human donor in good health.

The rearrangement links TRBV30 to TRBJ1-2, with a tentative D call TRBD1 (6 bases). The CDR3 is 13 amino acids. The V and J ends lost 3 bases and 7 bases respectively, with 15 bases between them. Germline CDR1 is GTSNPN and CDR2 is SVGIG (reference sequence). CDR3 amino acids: CAWSSTGISGYTF. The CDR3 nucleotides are TGTGCCTGGAGCTCAACAGGGATCAGTGGCTACACCTTC.

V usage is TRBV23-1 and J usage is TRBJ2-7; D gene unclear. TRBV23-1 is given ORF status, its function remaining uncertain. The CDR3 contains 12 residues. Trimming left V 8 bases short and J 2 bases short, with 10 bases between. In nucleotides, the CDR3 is TGCGCCAGCCCAGAGCTTCCCTACGAGCAGTACTTC. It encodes CASPELPYEQYF.

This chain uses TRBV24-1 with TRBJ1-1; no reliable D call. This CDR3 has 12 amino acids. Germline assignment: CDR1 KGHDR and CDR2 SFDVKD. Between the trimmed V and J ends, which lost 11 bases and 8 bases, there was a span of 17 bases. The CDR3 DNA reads TGTGCCATCGAATCGGGTAGTGGCGAAGCTTTCTTT. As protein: CAIESGSGEAFF.

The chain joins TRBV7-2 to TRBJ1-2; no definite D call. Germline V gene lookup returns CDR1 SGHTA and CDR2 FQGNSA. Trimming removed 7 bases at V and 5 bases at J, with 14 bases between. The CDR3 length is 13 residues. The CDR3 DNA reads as TGTGCCAGCACCAACCCGTCCCTTTATGGCTACACCTTC. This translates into CASTNPSLYGYTF. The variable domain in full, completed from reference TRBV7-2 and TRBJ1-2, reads GAGVSQSPSNKVTEKGKDVELRCDPISGHTALYWYRQSLGQGLEFLIYFQGNSAPDKSGLPSDRFSAERTGGSVSTLTIQRTQQEDSAVYLCASTNPSLYGYTFGSGTRLTVV.

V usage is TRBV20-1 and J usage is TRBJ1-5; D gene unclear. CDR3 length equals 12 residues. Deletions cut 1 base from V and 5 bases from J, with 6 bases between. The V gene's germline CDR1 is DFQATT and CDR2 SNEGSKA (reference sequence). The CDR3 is CSARVGDQPQHF. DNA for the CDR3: TGCAGTGCTAGAGTTGGGGATCAGCCCCAGCATTTT.

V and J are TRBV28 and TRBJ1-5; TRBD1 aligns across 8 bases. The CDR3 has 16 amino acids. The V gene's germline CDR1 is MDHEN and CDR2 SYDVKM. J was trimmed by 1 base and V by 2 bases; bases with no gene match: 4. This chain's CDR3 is CASSLTTGASNQPQHF. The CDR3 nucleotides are TGTGCCAGCAGTTTAACGACAGGGGCGAGCAATCAGCCCCAGCATTTT.

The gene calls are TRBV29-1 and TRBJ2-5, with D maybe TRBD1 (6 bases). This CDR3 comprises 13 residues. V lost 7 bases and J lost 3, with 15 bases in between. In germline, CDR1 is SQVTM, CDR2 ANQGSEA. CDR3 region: CSAKGTSKETQYF. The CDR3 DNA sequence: TGCAGCGCAAAAGGGACAAGCAAAGAGACCCAGTACTTC. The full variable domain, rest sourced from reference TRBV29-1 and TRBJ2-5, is SAVISQKPSRDICQRGTSLTIQCQVDSQVTMMFWYRQQPGQSLTLIATANQGSEATYESGFVIDKFPISRPNLTFSTLTVSNMSPEDSSIYLCSAKGTSKETQYFGPGTRLLVL.

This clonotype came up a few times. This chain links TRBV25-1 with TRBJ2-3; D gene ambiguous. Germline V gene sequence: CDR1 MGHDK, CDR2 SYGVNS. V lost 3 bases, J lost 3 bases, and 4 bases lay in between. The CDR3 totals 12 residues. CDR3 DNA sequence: TGTGCCAGCAGTGAGGGTACAGATACGCAGTATTTT. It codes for CASSEGTDTQYF. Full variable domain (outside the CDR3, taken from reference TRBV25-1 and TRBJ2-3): EADIYQTPRYLVIGTGKKITLECSQTMGHDKMYWYQQDPGMELHLIHYSYGVNSTEKGDLSSESTVSRIRTEHFPLTLESARPSHTSQYLCASSEGTDTQYFGPGTRLTVL.